The clone carrying this T cell receptor (beta chain) appeared many times. The data were taken from a study of identical twins. The V and J ends lost 1 base and 6 bases respectively, with 18 bases between them. This CDR3 region has 16 residues. The germline CDR1 and CDR2 sequences are ENHRY and SYGVKD. TCRdb processed the 5' RACE reads anew with MiXCR; each CDR3 protein has one entry. The data hold a few hundred thousand distinct CDR3 sequences, with 12% observed a single time. The same sample was also studied in work on yellow fever vaccine responses in identical twins.

The rearrangement uses TRBV10-3 and TRBJ1-1, with a tentative D call TRBD1 (5 bases). This TCR was sampled from a woman between 18 and 29 years old in good health. The sample comprised memory (CD45RO+) T cells sorted from blood. The CDR3 protein is CAISELTGRAWPEAFF. CDR3 coding DNA: TGTGCCATCAGTGAGTTAACGGGCAGGGCTTGGCCTGAAGCTTTCTTT.